Following are 13 T cell receptor beta chains from one sample sequenced in a study of T cell responses to AZD1222 COVID-19 vaccine. Using immunoSEQ multiplex PCR, the repertoire was profiled, and TCRdb retains in-frame clones only, with some absent. Of tens of thousands of clones listed, more than 75% are singletons. The specimen comprised peripheral blood, sampled on day 0 of AZD1222 vaccination. Every receptor here comes from an adult in good health.

CDR3 bases: TGTGCCAGCAGTTGGGACAGGGCCTCTAACTATGGCTACACCTTC. It translates to CASSWDRASNYGYTF. The rearrangement links TRBV6-6 to TRBJ1-2; 9 nucleotides match TRBD1. Germline V gives CDR1 MNHNY, CDR2 SVGAGI (reference sequence). This CDR3 comprises 15 residues. Trimming took 4 bases from V and 0 from J; bases not matched to a gene: 3.

V gene TRBV4-1 combines with J gene TRBJ2-1; D perhaps matches TRBD2 (5 bases). The CDR3 loop spans 18 amino acids. The germline V gene has CDR1 MGHRA and CDR2 YSYEKL. The ends were cut back, 1 base at V and 8 bases at J, with 24 bases in the middle. CDR3 sequence (DNA): TGCGCCAGCAGCCAAGCCGGGATCCTAGGGAACCGGTGGGATGAGCAGTTCTTC. It specifies CASSQAGILGNRWDEQFF.

The chain employs TRBV27 and TRBJ2-7; D ambiguous. This CDR3 spans 13 amino acids. V was trimmed by 5 bases and J by 0 bases, leaving 8 bases between them. CDR1 and CDR2 (germline): MNHEY, SMNVEV (reference sequence). The CDR3 nucleotides read TGTGCCAGCAGTCGATTCCTCTCCTACGAGCAGTACTTC. It codes for CASSRFLSYEQYF.

The chain couples TRBV14 to TRBJ1-2; TRBD1 aligns across 9 bases. V dropped 4 bases and J dropped 5; count of bases not matched to a gene: 8. Germline CDR1 is SGHDN and CDR2 is FVKESK. CDR3 length: 15 residues. The CDR3 region is CASSPMGQGIYGYTF. For the CDR3, the DNA is TGTGCCAGCAGCCCGATGGGACAGGGTATTTATGGCTACACCTTC.

A remark on this clone: Other DNA sequences in this specimen translate into the identical CDR3. This sequence joins TRBV4-1 and TRBJ2-2; D is unclear. The CDR3 is made up of 14 amino acids. Trimming took 2 bases from V and 3 from J, leaving 7 bases between them. From germline, CDR1 is MGHRA and CDR2 YSYEKL. The DNA of the CDR3 is TGCGCCAGCAGCCAATCGGTGCACACCGGGGAGCTGTTTTTT. This codes for CASSQSVHTGELFF.

This sequence joins TRBV18 and TRBJ1-2; D might be TRBD1 (5 bases). V lost 0 bases to trimming and J lost 5 bases, with 10 bases between them. The CDR3 loop spans 14 amino acids. CDR1 and CDR2 from the germline V gene are KGHSH and LQKENI. The CDR3 protein is CASSPPQGQYGYTF. The CDR3 region has the DNA TGTGCCAGCTCACCACCCCAGGGTCAATATGGCTACACCTTC. Full variable domain (missing parts from reference TRBV18 and TRBJ1-2): NAGVMQNPRHLVRRRGQEARLRCSPMKGHSHVYWYRQLPEEGLKFMVYLQKENIIDESGMPKERFSAEFPKEGPSILRIQQVVRGDSAAYFCASSPPQGQYGYTFGSGTRLTVV.

This clone was found once. The chain combines TRBV6-5 with TRBJ2-7, with 9 bases lining up with TRBD1. The CDR3 is 15 residues long. Germline V gene lookup returns CDR1 MNHEY and CDR2 SVGAGI. With V trimmed by 5 bases and J by 3 bases, 8 bases remained unmatched. The CDR3: CASSTRTGAGYEQYF. The CDR3, as DNA: TGTGCCAGCAGTACTAGGACAGGGGCGGGCTACGAGCAGTACTTC.

This chain uses TRBV6-5 with TRBJ2-3; the D gene could be TRBD1 or TRBD2 (5 bases each). This CDR3 spans 14 amino acids. V gave up 6 bases and J gave up 2 bases, with 12 bases separating them. CDR1 is MNHEY and CDR2 is SVGAGI in the germline V gene. The DNA for the CDR3 is TGTGCCAGCAGATCGGGACCCTTCACAGATACGCAGTATTTT. As protein: CASRSGPFTDTQYF.

The chain is built from TRBV3-1 (or the pseudogene TRBV3-2) and TRBJ2-7, with 7 bases lining up with TRBD1. There are 14 residues in the CDR3. J was trimmed by 0 bases and V by 4 bases; bases with no gene match: 3. Germline CDR1 reads LGHDT; CDR2 reads YNNKEL (reference sequence). The CDR3 here is CASSPRDSSYEQYF. Written as DNA, the CDR3 is TGTGCCAGCAGCCCTCGGGACAGCTCCTACGAGCAGTACTTC.

V gene TRBV6-5 combines with J gene TRBJ1-2, with 7 bases aligning to TRBD1. The germline gives CDR1 MNHEY, CDR2 SVGAGI. J gave up 10 bases and V 8 bases, and 16 bases lay outside the gene matches. This CDR3 is 14 amino acids long. In DNA form, the CDR3 reads TGTGCCAGCGGGGAATTCCGGGACAGACCGATCTACACCTTC. Translation gives CASGEFRDRPIYTF.

The table lists this clone with a count of one. One end of the junction varies from germline; a read error may be responsible. This rearrangement joins TRBV7-2 to TRBJ2-2; no definite D call. CDR3 length equals 15 residues. Germline V gene data show CDR1 as SGHTA and CDR2 as FQGNSA. The CDR3 reads CASTLGRAPAGELFF. CDR3 nucleotide sequence: TGTGCCAGCACCTTAGGCCGGGCCCCAGCCGGGGAGCTGTTTTTT.

The chain is built from TRBV10-2 and TRBJ2-2; D is perhaps TRBD1 (6 bases). This CDR3 is built from 14 residues. Per germline, CDR1 WSHSY and CDR2 SAAADI. Trimming took off 4 bases at V and 5 bases at J, with 11 bases between the two ends. CDR3: CASSARGHTGELFF. The CDR3 coding sequence is TGCGCCAGCAGTGCACGGGGACATACCGGGGAGCTGTTTTTT.

V is TRBV19 and J is TRBJ1-2; TRBD1 agrees at 8 bases. Germline V CDR1 and CDR2: LNHDA, SQIVND (reference sequence). The CDR3 is 14 residues long. J was trimmed by 2 bases and V by 9 bases; bases with no gene match: 8. CDR3 region: CASHGQGSNYGYTF. In DNA form, the CDR3 reads TGTGCCAGCCATGGACAGGGCTCCAACTATGGCTACACCTTC.